These T cell receptor beta chains were read from a single sample in a study of T cell responses to AZD1222 COVID-19 vaccine. Repertoires were generated with immunoSEQ multiplex PCR, while TCRdb's copy carries only in-frame clones and drops some. This sample has 73,000 or so clones, with over 60% found just once. The specimen comprised peripheral blood, sampled 28 days after the second AZD1222 dose. Source of these receptors: an adult who received the AZD1222 COVID-19 vaccine. Both conserved end residues are part of each CDR3. The order of the fields is clone size, V gene, J gene, CDR3 length, D gene, CDR3 DNA, CDR3 protein. The D gene is left open where the match is weak. Size values are once, few and many counts, or a class for expanded clones, and some rows have none.

>many|TRBV9|TRBJ1-1|15|TRBD1
TGTGCCAGCAGCGACCAGACAGGGGCTTCGACTGAAGCTTTCTTT
CASSDQTGASTEAFF
>-|TRBV21-1|TRBJ2-1|16|-
TGTGCCAGCAGCCTGCCGACGAAAAGCTCCTACAATGAGCAGTTCTTC
CASSLPTKSSYNEQFF
>-|TRBV28|TRBJ2-1|14|-
TGTGCCAGCAGCCCGGACACTAACTACAATGAGCAGTTCTTC
CASSPDTNYNEQFF
>-|TRBV5-4|TRBJ2-7|16|TRBD1
TGTGCCAGCAGCCCGGCCGGGACAGGGGGTCTGTACGAGCAGTACTTC
CASSPAGTGGLYEQYF
>-|TRBV6-6|TRBJ1-2|13|-
TGTGCCAGCAGGAGACAAGACCCTTATGGCTACACCTTC
CASRRQDPYGYTF
>-|TRBV12-3/TRBV12-4|TRBJ2-7|13|-
TGTGCCAGCAGTCTAGGGGGGAGAAGCGAGCAGTACTTC
CASSLGGRSEQYF
>-|TRBV6-2/TRBV6-3|TRBJ1-1|18|-
TGTGCCAGCAGTTACTCAGCGGAATACGGGGACACCCTTATTGAAGCTTTCTTT
CASSYSAEYGDTLIEAFF
>once|TRBV7-9|TRBJ2-2|13|-
TGTGCCAGCAGCTGGGGAGGTACCGGGGAGCTGTTTTTT
CASSWGGTGELFF
>-|TRBV11-3|TRBJ2-1|13|-
TGTGCCAGCAGCGAAGGGGGGAACAATGAGCAGTTCTTC
CASSEGGNNEQFF
>-|TRBV28|TRBJ2-1|14|-
TGTGCCAGCAGTTTATTGGGTTGGGGGTCAGGGGAGTTCTTC
CASSLLGWGSGEFF
>-|TRBV11-2|TRBJ2-3|13|-
TGTGCCAGCAGCCGGTGGGGCCTGGATACGCAGTATTTT
CASSRWGLDTQYF
>-|TRBV10-2|TRBJ2-5|14|-
TGCGCCAGCAGCCCTGGCGGGATAGGAGAGACCCAGTACTTC
CASSPGGIGETQYF
>-|TRBV7-9|TRBJ1-2|15|-
TGTGCCAGCAGCCCACGCCCGACAGGTCTCTATGGCTACACCTTC
CASSPRPTGLYGYTF
>-|TRBV7-9|TRBJ2-3|11|TRBD2
TGTGCGGGCGGGGGGGTTGATACGCAGTATTTT
CAGGGVDTQYF
>-|TRBV11-2|TRBJ1-1|16|-
TGTGCCAGCAGCTTTGCCCCCCTTACGGGGTACACTGAAGCTTTCTTT
CASSFAPLTGYTEAFF
>few|TRBV5-1|TRBJ1-1|13|-
TGCGCCAGCAGCTTTGGTGGGAACACTGAAGCTTTCTTT
CASSFGGNTEAFF
>-|TRBV6-5|TRBJ2-7|15|-
TGTGCCAGCAGCAAACGGGACAAACCAGTCTACGAGCAGTACTTC
CASSKRDKPVYEQYF
>-|TRBV28|TRBJ2-3|12|-
TGTGCCAGCAGTTTTAGGGGAGATACGCAGTATTTT
CASSFRGDTQYF
>-|TRBV19|TRBJ2-5|16|TRBD1
TGTGCCAGTAGTATTATTGGAGGACAGGGGGCTAAGACCCAGTACTTC
CASSIIGGQGAKTQYF
>-|TRBV7-9|TRBJ1-1|16|-
TGTGCCAGCAGCTTAGGAAGGGGTCTTGAATACACTGAAGCTTTCTTT
CASSLGRGLEYTEAFF
>-|TRBV12-1|TRBJ2-1|15|-
TGTGCCAGCAGCCGGTGCGGACTAGCGGGGAATGAGCAGTTCTTC
CASSRCGLAGNEQFF
>once|TRBV3-1/TRBV3-2|TRBJ1-1|13|-
TGTGCCAGCAGCCGGGTAGCGAACACTGAAGCTTTCTTT
CASSRVANTEAFF
>once|TRBV6-1|TRBJ2-3|14|-
TGTGCCAGCAGTGAATGGGGGGCGGGAGATACGCAGTATTTT
CASSEWGAGDTQYF
>-|TRBV28|TRBJ1-2|17|-
TGTGCCAGCAGTTTTACCGGACCCGGCCCCAATCGGTATGGCTACACCTTC
CASSFTGPGPNRYGYTF
>-|TRBV7-9|TRBJ2-3|16|TRBD2
TGTGCCAGCACCAAACGGGGACTAGCGGCCACAGATACGCAGTATTTT
CASTKRGLAATDTQYF
>few|TRBV5-8|TRBJ1-3|13|-
TGTGCCAGCAGTCGGAGCTCTGGAAACACCATATATTTT
CASSRSSGNTIYF
>-|TRBV6-5|TRBJ1-1|14|-
TGTGCCAGCAGTCCCAGAGGACAGACGACTGAAGCTTTCTTT
CASSPRGQTTEAFF
>-|TRBV19|TRBJ1-2|14|-
TGTGCCAGTAGTATAGCGGCCGAGAACTATGGCTACACCTTC
CASSIAAENYGYTF
>-|TRBV2|TRBJ2-7|10|-
TGTGCCAGCGGGAGGCAGGGAGAGTACTTC
CASGRQGEYF
>-|TRBV4-1|TRBJ2-5|14|-
TGCGCCAGCAGCCAAGACGCAAGACAAGAGACCCAGTACTTC
CASSQDARQETQYF
>-|TRBV5-6|TRBJ2-3|16|-
TGTGCCAGCAGCAACCCCGGTGGGGCGGGGACAGATACGCAGTATTTT
CASSNPGGAGTDTQYF
>few|TRBV6-5|TRBJ2-2|11|-
TGTGCCAGCACCAACACCGGGGAGCTGTTTTTT
CASTNTGELFF
>-|TRBV7-9|TRBJ2-1|13|-
TGTGCCAGCAGCTTGGGACAAACCAATGAGCAGTTCTTC
CASSLGQTNEQFF
>-|TRBV7-9|TRBJ2-7|13|-
TGTGCCAGCAGCGCGGACAACTCCTACGAGCAGTACTTC
CASSADNSYEQYF
>-|TRBV7-3|TRBJ2-7|16|TRBD1
TGTGCCAGCAGCCAACAAGGGACAGGGGGCACATACGAGCAGTACTTC
CASSQQGTGGTYEQYF
>-|TRBV6-4|TRBJ1-6|13|-
TGTGCCAGCAGGGACGTAAATAATTCACCCCTCCACTTT
CASRDVNNSPLHF
>-|TRBV4-2|TRBJ2-5|19|TRBD1
TGTGCCAGCAGCCAAGAAGGGGGCCACAAGGGGCCAGGACCGGAGACCCAGTACTTC
CASSQEGGHKGPGPETQYF
>-|TRBV7-9|TRBJ2-3|16|TRBD2
TGTGCCAGCAGCCAGACTAGCGGGTTTAGCACAGATACGCAGTATTTT
CASSQTSGFSTDTQYF
>-|TRBV18|TRBJ1-1|14|-
TGTGCCAGCTCACCATCTTACAGTAACACTGAAGCTTTCTTT
CASSPSYSNTEAFF
>-|TRBV19|TRBJ2-7|14|TRBD1
TGTGCCAGTAGCTTCGGGACAGGGACCTACGAGCAGTACTTC
CASSFGTGTYEQYF
>-|TRBV28|TRBJ2-3|17|-
TGTGCCAGCAGGGAGACAGTTTTACTTAGAACCACAGATACGCAGTATTTT
CASRETVLLRTTDTQYF
>-|TRBV7-2|TRBJ2-7|13|-
TGTGCCAGCAGCTTCGTTGGGTTGCACGAGCAGTACTTC
CASSFVGLHEQYF
>once|TRBV30|TRBJ2-6|18|TRBD1
TGTGCCTGGAAGTTGGCTGGACAGGTCGCGAGCGGGGCCAACGTCCTGACTTTC
CAWKLAGQVASGANVLTF
>once|TRBV9|TRBJ2-5|14|-
TGTGCCAGCAGCGTAGAAGGTCACCAAGAGACCCAGTACTTC
CASSVEGHQETQYF
>-|TRBV7-9|TRBJ1-2|17|TRBD1
TGTGCCAGCAGCATCCTAGGACAGGGGAAGAAATCTCATGGCTACACCTTC
CASSILGQGKKSHGYTF
>-|TRBV7-9|TRBJ2-7|20|-
TGTGCCAGCAGCAGAAACATGCCGGGACCAACAACCCAACCTCGGGGGGAGCAGTACTTC
CASSRNMPGPTTQPRGEQYF
>-|TRBV2|TRBJ2-2|13|-
TGTGCCAGCACCAGTTCGAACACCGGGGAGCTGTTTTTT
CASTSSNTGELFF
>-|TRBV15|TRBJ2-3|15|TRBD2
TGTGCCACCAGCAGTGGGACTAGAGGTGTAGATACGCAGTATTTT
CATSSGTRGVDTQYF
>few|TRBV28|TRBJ1-6|13|-
TGTGCCAGCAGGAGCGCAGGGAGGGCACCCCTCCACTTT
CASRSAGRAPLHF
>few|TRBV7-8|TRBJ2-1|13|-
TGTGCCAGCAGCAAACAGCTTTACAATGAGCAGTTCTTC
CASSKQLYNEQFF
>-|TRBV28|TRBJ1-1|13|-
TGTGCCAGCAGTTTGGACGGGAACACTGAAGCTTTCTTT
CASSLDGNTEAFF